What follows are 7 T cell receptor beta chains derived from one specimen sequenced in a study of T cell responses to AZD1222 COVID-19 vaccine. The data were produced by immunoSEQ multiplex PCR, yet TCRdb's version contains in-frame clones alone and is incomplete. This table has roughly 250,000 clones, 90% to 95% appearing once. Sequenced material: peripheral blood, taken on day 0 of AZD1222 vaccination. The receptors shown here come from an adult in good health.

DNA for the CDR3: TGTGCCAGCTCACCCACAGGGAACAGCAATCAGCCCCAGCATTTT. This gives the protein CASSPTGNSNQPQHF. V is TRBV18 and J is TRBJ1-5; maybe TRBD1 (6 bases). V lost 3 bases and J 1 base, leaving 10 bases between the germline ends. CDR1 is KGHSH, CDR2 LQKENI, per germline. CDR3 length: 15 residues.

The rearrangement links TRBV18 to TRBJ2-2; no firm D call. Germline-derived CDR1 and CDR2 are KGHSH and LQKENI. The germline V and J ends were trimmed by 4 bases and 6 bases, with 6 bases remaining between them. The length of the CDR3 is 12 residues. In DNA form, the CDR3 reads TGTGCCAGCTCACTAGAGGCCGGGGAGCTGTTTTTT. Residues: CASSLEAGELFF.

The CDR3 here is CASSVEGTAEAFF. The CDR3 bases are TGTGCCAGCAGCGTAGAAGGGACCGCTGAAGCTTTCTTT. The chain links TRBV9 to TRBJ1-1, with D possibly TRBD1 on 5 matching bases. Germline CDR1 is SGDLS and CDR2 is YYNGEE. V shed 0 bases and J shed 6 bases, with 9 bases lying between them. This CDR3 spans 13 amino acids.

The chain joins TRBV10-2 to TRBJ1-4, with 8 bases lining up with TRBD1. This CDR3 comprises 14 residues. V dropped 11 bases and J dropped 7; count of bases not matched to a gene: 12. Per the germline V gene, CDR1 is WSHSY and CDR2 is SAAADI. CDR3 sequence (DNA): TGCGCCTCCAGGGGGCAGGGGGAGAGTGAAAAACTGTTTTTT. Encoded protein: CASRGQGESEKLFF.

V is TRBV9 and J is TRBJ2-3; D may correspond to TRBD1 or TRBD2 (5 bases each). The germline gives CDR1 SGDLS, CDR2 YYNGEE. The CDR3 is 15 residues long. V was pared by 4 bases and J by 0 bases, with 12 bases between. This CDR3 reads CASSPGRTSTDTQYF. CDR3 DNA sequence: TGTGCCAGCAGCCCGGGACGGACCAGCACAGATACGCAGTATTTT.

V is TRBV9 and J is TRBJ2-3; D is possibly TRBD1 (6 bases). V lost 0 bases, J lost 6 bases, and 8 bases lay in between. Germline CDR1 and CDR2: SGDLS and YYNGEE. This CDR3 has 13 residues. The CDR3 reads CASSVARGDTQYF. The DNA for the CDR3 is TGTGCCAGCAGCGTAGCTAGGGGGGATACGCAGTATTTT.

CDR3 protein: CASSPTAGANVLTF. CDR3 DNA: TGCGCCAGCAGCCCAACTGCGGGGGCCAACGTCCTGACTTTC. V is TRBV5-1 and J is TRBJ2-6, with D hard to call. The CDR3 contains 14 residues. The germline V gene encodes CDR1 SGHRS and CDR2 YFSETQ. The ends were cut back, 4 bases at V and 4 bases at J, with 9 bases in the middle.